A single sample is the source of the 19 T cell receptor beta chains below, sequenced in a study of Graves' ophthalmopathy and Graves' hyperthyroidism (dated by TCRdb to 2016 to 2019). Sequenced using an Illumina HiSeq 2000. TCR beta CDR3 regions were amplified from RNA transcripts for repertoire sequencing. A first-round RT-PCR used HTBI primers with the Qiagen OneStep RT-PCR kit, followed by a second-round multiplex PCR, size selection and purification. TCRdb trimmed the raw reads at Q25, called clones with MiXCR and kept productive beta chains. Records with the same CDR3 protein are collapsed into one entry carrying the most frequent genes and DNA. Counted in this sample were some 520,000 distinct CDR3 sequences; around an eighth of them appeared once. Together, the top ten hold 9.8% of the sample. The source material was blood. Receptors originate from a woman in her thirties with Graves' ophthalmopathy. Donor details come from another sample of the same person, matched by shared clones.

At least ten counts were recorded for this clonotype. The chain couples TRBV6-5 to TRBJ1-6, with TRBD1 identical over 9 bases. The CDR3 is 16 amino acids. CDR1 and CDR2 from the germline V gene are MNHEY and SVGAGI. V dropped 4 bases and J dropped 7; count of bases not matched to a gene: 8. The CDR3 reads CASSFSGQGKNSPLHF. The CDR3 DNA is TGTGCCAGCAGTTTTTCAGGACAGGGGAAGAATTCACCCCTCCACTTT.

In its sample, this clonotype was seen many times. V is TRBV28 and J is TRBJ1-2; 7 positions agree with TRBD1. The CDR3 contains 14 residues. In germline, CDR1 is MDHEN, CDR2 SYDVKM. Germline trimming cut 5 bases from V and 8 bases from J; bases unmatched to any gene: 11. The CDR3 loop reads CASSTPGQVGGYTF. CDR3 DNA: TGTGCCAGCAGTACCCCAGGACAGGTCGGAGGCTACACCTTC.

This clonotype appeared a few times. The chain has TRBV12-3 or TRBV12-4 and TRBJ2-2; 11 nucleotides agree with TRBD1. The CDR3 consists of 16 residues. V trimming: 5 bases; J trimming: 5 bases; junction bases outside the gene matches: 7. The CDR3 sequence: CASSLRGTGGTGELFF. In DNA, the CDR3 is TGTGCCAGCAGTCTGAGGGGGACAGGGGGGACCGGGGAGCTGTTTTTT.

The rearrangement joins TRBV4-1 to TRBJ2-5; the D gene is possibly TRBD2 (5 bases). In germline, CDR1 is MGHRA, CDR2 YSYEKL. V dropped 4 bases and J dropped 1 base, with 10 bases sitting between them. CDR3 length: 14 residues. The CDR3 DNA sequence: TGCGCCAGCAGCCGAGTCGAGGGCCAAGAGACCCAGTACTTC. Its translation: CASSRVEGQETQYF.

This clonotype showed up just a few times. A much more abundant neighbour one base away suggests this may be a read error. CDR3 bases: TGTGCCAGCAGCTTAGTAGGTCCGTTTTCACACCTCCACTTT. Residues: CASSLVGPFSHLHF. The chain is built from TRBV7-2 and TRBJ1-6, with D unclear. Germline CDR1 reads SGHTA; CDR2 reads FQGNSA. CDR3 size: 14 residues.

This clonotype was detected many times. This rearrangement joins TRBV19 to TRBJ1-5, with a possible D match to TRBD1 (5 bases). Germline lookup yields CDR1 LNHDA and CDR2 SQIVND (reference sequence). V lost 1 base, J lost 5 bases, and 9 bases lay in between. CDR3 length equals 14 residues. For the CDR3, the DNA is TGTGCCAGTAGTATAGGACAGATTGATCAGCCCCAGCATTTT. Translation gives CASSIGQIDQPQHF.

This clonotype was found many times. The genes are TRBV28 and TRBJ2-7; 9 nucleotides align to TRBD1. J lost 2 bases, V lost 7 bases, and 6 bases had no gene match. This CDR3 is 14 amino acids long. Germline V gene lookup returns CDR1 MDHEN and CDR2 SYDVKM. In nucleotides, the CDR3 is TGTGCCAGCACCCGGACAGGGGTGCCCTACGAGCAGTACTTC. It encodes CASTRTGVPYEQYF.

This clonotype appeared many times. The chain employs TRBV20-1 and TRBJ1-1, with 7 bases fitting TRBD1. With 6 bases clipped from V and 9 bases from J, the junction kept 10 bases outside the gene matches. CDR3 length equals 12 residues. Germline V gene sequence: CDR1 DFQATT, CDR2 SNEGSKA (reference sequence). The CDR3 here is CSAITGTDKAFF. The CDR3 DNA is TGCAGTGCCATAACCGGGACAGACAAAGCTTTCTTT.

Ten or more counts support this clonotype. The chain carries TRBV10-3 and TRBJ1-1, with D uncertain. There are 14 residues in the CDR3. With 10 bases removed from V and 1 base from J, the gap between germline ends came to 16 bases. Looked up from germline, CDR1 is ENHRY and CDR2 is SYGVKD. CDR3 nucleotide sequence: TGTGCCACCTCTTCCGGAGTTTCGAACACTGAAGCTTTCTTT. Translated: CATSSGVSNTEAFF.

This clonotype was seen just once. V is TRBV7-9 and J is TRBJ2-5; possibly TRBD1 or TRBD2 for D (5 bases each). The CDR3 runs to 14 residues. The V gene lost 1 base and the J gene lost 5 bases, with 11 bases spanning the gap. Germline V gene data show CDR1 as SEHNR and CDR2 as FQNEAQ (reference sequence). The CDR3 DNA sequence: TGTGCCAGCAGCTTAGTGGTTGAGGGGGAGACCCAGTACTTC. Translating gives CASSLVVEGETQYF.

This clonotype was seen repeatedly, ten times or more. V usage is TRBV11-2 and J usage is TRBJ2-7, with D maybe TRBD2 (7 bases). Trimming took off 5 bases at V and 5 bases at J, with 13 bases between the two ends. Germline V gene sequence: CDR1 SGHAT, CDR2 FQNNGV. The CDR3 totals 13 residues. In DNA, the CDR3 is TGTGCCAGCAGCCTCCGGGGGGCCCACGAGCAGTACTTC. It codes for CASSLRGAHEQYF.

This clonotype was seen ten or more times. The chain carries TRBV3-1 and TRBJ1-1, with D possibly being TRBD1 (6 bases). With 4 bases removed from V and 4 bases from J, the gap between germline ends came to 13 bases. Germline V gives CDR1 LGHDT, CDR2 YNNKEL (reference sequence). The CDR3 contains 14 residues. In DNA form, the CDR3 reads TGTGCCAGCAGCCTTACAGGGCTCGTCACTGAAGCTTTCTTT. Protein sequence: CASSLTGLVTEAFF.

A note on this clonotype: One junction end disagrees with the germline gene, perhaps due to a read error. In DNA, the CDR3 is TGTGCCAGCACCTGGGACGATGGTCAGGACTGGAATGAAGAGACCAAGTACTTC. Encoded protein: CASTWDDGQDWNEETKYF. This sequence joins TRBV5-4 and TRBJ2-5; either TRBD1 or TRBD2 may fit D (5 bases each). CDR1 is SGHNT, CDR2 YYREEE, per germline (reference sequence). This CDR3 contains 18 residues.

This clonotype has a count of ten or more. V usage is TRBV11-2 and J usage is TRBJ2-7, with 7 bases that match TRBD2. Germline assignment: CDR1 SGHAT and CDR2 FQNNGV. With V trimmed by 5 bases and J by 5 bases, 9 bases remained unmatched. The CDR3 has 14 amino acids. The CDR3 is CASSDRGRGDEQYF. The CDR3 region has the DNA TGTGCCAGCAGCGACCGCGGGAGAGGCGACGAGCAGTACTTC.

Many counts were recorded for this clonotype. The chain recombines TRBV30 with TRBJ1-1, with 8 bases matching TRBD1. The CDR3 has 12 residues. The junction had 2 bases not matched to a gene; V was cut back by 5 bases and J by 3 bases. Germline V gene sequence: CDR1 GTSNPN, CDR2 SVGIG (reference sequence). The CDR3: CAWGQGHTEAFF. DNA for the CDR3: TGTGCCTGGGGACAGGGACACACTGAAGCTTTCTTT.

In this sample, this clonotype turned up many times. V usage is TRBV19 and J usage is TRBJ1-1; a weak D match, TRBD1 (6 bases). Germline V gene sequence: CDR1 LNHDA, CDR2 SQIVND (reference sequence). Trimming cost V 6 bases and J 4 bases, with 15 bases left between them. The CDR3 covers 14 residues. This CDR3 is CASRDSGATTEAFF. In DNA form, the CDR3 reads TGTGCCAGTAGGGACAGTGGGGCGACCACTGAAGCTTTCTTT.

On this clonotype: It may be a read error: a sequence one base away is much more abundant. Since the CDR3 does not end with the conserved phenylalanine or tryptophan, this likely comes from a read error. The chain combines TRBV13 with TRBJ1-3, with D possibly matching TRBD1 (5 bases). This CDR3 contains 15 residues. Looked up from germline, CDR1 is PRHDT and CDR2 is FYEKMQ (reference sequence). Trimming cost V 0 bases and J 2 bases, with 8 bases left between them. DNA of the CDR3: TGTGCCAGCAGCTTAGGACAGGCACCTGGAAACACCATATATTTG. It translates to CASSLGQAPGNTIYL.

This clonotype appeared many times. V gene TRBV29-1 combines with J gene TRBJ2-5, with no clear D. The V and J ends lost 5 bases and 2 bases respectively, with 6 bases between them. Germline CDR1 is SQVTM and CDR2 is ANQGSEA. The CDR3 loop spans 11 amino acids. The CDR3 loop is CSVSWQETQYF. CDR3 nucleotide sequence: TGCAGCGTTTCTTGGCAAGAGACCCAGTACTTC.

This clonotype was observed at least ten times. The V gene is TRBV20-1, the J gene TRBJ2-7; D gene uncertain. Trimming stripped 5 bases from V and 2 bases from J, with 16 bases between. The CDR3 covers 14 residues. Germline CDR1 reads DFQATT; CDR2 reads SNEGSKA (reference sequence). The CDR3 sequence is CSAPLRAEPYEQYF. The CDR3 DNA follows: TGCAGTGCTCCCCTCCGGGCAGAACCCTACGAGCAGTACTTC.